Listed below are T cell receptor beta chains from one sample, sequenced in a study of blood T cell repertoires in COVID-19. Using immunoSEQ multiplex PCR, the repertoire was profiled, and TCRdb retains in-frame clones only, with some absent. The sample lists about 210,000 clones, about 88% seen once, with approximately 1.6% in the top ten. The specimen was peripheral blood. These receptors were taken from a man aged 65 to 79 with acute or convalescent COVID-19. Each CDR3 is given with its conserved first and last residue. The order of the fields is CDR3 length, D gene, V gene, J gene, clone size, CDR3 protein, CDR3 DNA. A D gene is named only where the DNA matches it firmly. Clone size is shown for a subset of rows, as once, few, many or a class of expanded clone.

>15|.|TRBV7-9|TRBJ2-1|.
CASSLVFADHNEQFF
TGTGCCAGCAGCTTAGTTTTTGCGGATCACAATGAGCAGTTCTTC
>16|TRBD1|TRBV9|TRBJ2-1|few
CASSVLPGQGINEQFF
TGTGCCAGCAGCGTCCTCCCGGGACAGGGAATCAATGAGCAGTTCTTC
>12|.|TRBV12-5|TRBJ2-7|.
CASGPRYYEQYF
TGTGCTAGTGGTCCTAGATACTACGAGCAGTACTTC
>16|TRBD1|TRBV5-6|TRBJ2-1|.
CASSLWTAGGYNEQFF
TGTGCCAGCAGCTTGTGGACGGCAGGGGGTTACAATGAGCAGTTCTTC
>12|.|TRBV2|TRBJ1-1|.
CASSLLTEEAFF
TGTGCCAGCAGTTTGCTGACAGAAGAAGCTTTCTTT
>15|TRBD2|TRBV20-1|TRBJ2-1|.
CSASKTSGKDNEQFF
TGCAGTGCTAGTAAGACTAGCGGGAAAGACAATGAGCAGTTCTTC
>12|.|TRBV19|TRBJ1-2|few
CASSRPLDGYTF
TGTGCCAGTAGTAGGCCCCTCGATGGCTACACCTTC
>14|TRBD1|TRBV5-6|TRBJ2-7|.
CASSSTGSGIEQYF
TGTGCCAGCAGCTCGACAGGGTCCGGGATCGAGCAGTACTTC
>14|TRBD2|TRBV5-1|TRBJ2-3|.
CASRRESGTDTQYF
TGCGCCAGCCGGCGGGAGTCTGGCACAGATACGCAGTATTTT
>16|TRBD1|TRBV5-1|TRBJ2-2|.
CASSLVGTGVTGELFF
TGCGCCAGCAGCTTGGTAGGGACAGGGGTTACCGGGGAGCTGTTTTTT
>15|TRBD2|TRBV5-1|TRBJ2-2|.
CASSLSLAGAGELFF
TGCGCCAGCAGCTTGTCGCTAGCGGGGGCCGGGGAGCTGTTTTTT
>15|TRBD1|TRBV19|TRBJ2-4|few
CASKELQGAKNIQYF
TGTGCCAGTAAAGAATTACAGGGGGCCAAAAACATTCAGTACTTC
>14|TRBD1|TRBV2|TRBJ2-7|.
CASRGQEVTYEQYF
TGTGCCAGCAGGGGACAGGAGGTAACCTACGAGCAGTACTTC
>15|TRBD1|TRBV11-2|TRBJ1-2|.
CASRNTGQGNYGYTF
TGTGCCAGCAGGAACACAGGACAGGGTAACTATGGCTACACCTTC
>14|.|TRBV6-5|TRBJ2-3|.
CASSYGANTDTQYF
TGTGCCAGCAGTTACGGGGCAAACACAGATACGCAGTATTTT
>14|.|TRBV28|TRBJ1-5|once
CASSFGGPYQPQHF
TGTGCCAGCAGTTTCGGGGGGCCTTATCAGCCCCAGCATTTT
>13|.|TRBV19|TRBJ1-1|.
CASSIDSDTEAFF
TGTGCCAGTAGTATCGACAGTGACACTGAAGCTTTCTTT
>16|TRBD1|TRBV5-1|TRBJ2-1|.
CASSLGQGVSNNEQFF
TGCGCCAGCAGCTTGGGGCAGGGGGTTAGTAACAATGAGCAGTTCTTC
>14|.|TRBV19|TRBJ1-1|.
CASSSLQGLFEAFF
TGTGCCAGTAGTTCCCTCCAGGGTTTGTTTGAAGCTTTCTTT
>16|TRBD1|TRBV28|TRBJ1-5|.
CASSTRTGGWNQPQHF
TGTGCCAGCAGTACTAGGACAGGGGGTTGGAATCAGCCCCAGCATTTT
>14|.|TRBV5-1|TRBJ2-2|.
CAGRAGPNTGELFF
TGCGCCGGCCGAGCAGGCCCGAACACCGGGGAGCTGTTTTTT
>18|.|TRBV19|TRBJ2-1|.
CASSIDLERFVSYNEQFF
TGTGCCAGTAGTATAGATCTGGAGAGATTTGTCTCCTACAATGAGCAGTTCTTC
>15|.|TRBV6-2/TRBV6-3|TRBJ2-7|.
CASSLVANPSYEQYF
TGTGCCAGCAGTTTAGTAGCCAACCCATCCTACGAGCAGTACTTC
>12|TRBD1|TRBV14|TRBJ2-7|once
CASSQRDSRQYF
TGTGCCAGCAGCCAAAGGGACAGTCGGCAGTACTTC
>17|TRBD1|TRBV4-3|TRBJ2-7|.
CASSQEARDRVPYEQYF
TGCGCCAGCAGCCAGGAGGCCCGGGACAGGGTCCCCTACGAGCAGTACTTC
>12|.|TRBV19|TRBJ2-7|.
CASSIQGYEQYF
TGTGCCAGTAGTATCCAGGGCTACGAGCAGTACTTC
>16|.|TRBV7-2|TRBJ1-1|.
CASSLGAERVNTEAFF
TGTGCCAGCAGCTTAGGGGCAGAGAGGGTTAACACTGAAGCTTTCTTT